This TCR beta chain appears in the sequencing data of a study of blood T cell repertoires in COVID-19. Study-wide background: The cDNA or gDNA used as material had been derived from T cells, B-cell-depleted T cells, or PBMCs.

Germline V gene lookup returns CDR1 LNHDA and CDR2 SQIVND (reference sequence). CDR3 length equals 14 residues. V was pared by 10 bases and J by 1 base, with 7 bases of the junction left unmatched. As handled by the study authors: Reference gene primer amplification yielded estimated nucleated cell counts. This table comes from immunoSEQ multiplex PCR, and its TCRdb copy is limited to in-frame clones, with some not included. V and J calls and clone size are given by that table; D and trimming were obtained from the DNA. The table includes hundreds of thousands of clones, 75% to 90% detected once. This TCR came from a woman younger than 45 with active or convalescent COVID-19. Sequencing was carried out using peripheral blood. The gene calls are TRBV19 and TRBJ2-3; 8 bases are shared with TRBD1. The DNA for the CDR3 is TGTGCCACCGACAGGGGATACGGCACAGATACGCAGTATTTT. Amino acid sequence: CATDRGYGTDTQYF.